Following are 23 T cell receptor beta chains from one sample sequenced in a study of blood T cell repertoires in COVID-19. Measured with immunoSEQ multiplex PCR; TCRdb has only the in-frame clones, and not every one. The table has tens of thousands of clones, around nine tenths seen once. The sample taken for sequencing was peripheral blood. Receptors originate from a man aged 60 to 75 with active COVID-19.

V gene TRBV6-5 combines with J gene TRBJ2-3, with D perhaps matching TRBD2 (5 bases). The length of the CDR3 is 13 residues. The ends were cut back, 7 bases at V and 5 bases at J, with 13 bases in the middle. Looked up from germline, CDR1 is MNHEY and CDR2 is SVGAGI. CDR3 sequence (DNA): TGTGCCAGCACCTTCTTGGAGGTAGATACGCAGTATTTT. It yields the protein CASTFLEVDTQYF.

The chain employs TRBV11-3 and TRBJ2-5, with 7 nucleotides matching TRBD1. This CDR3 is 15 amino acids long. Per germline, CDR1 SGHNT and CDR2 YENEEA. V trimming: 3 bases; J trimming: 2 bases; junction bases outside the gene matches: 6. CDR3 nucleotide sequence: TGTGCCAGCAGCTTTACAGGGGTCGCTCAAGAGACCCAGTACTTC. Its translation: CASSFTGVAQETQYF.

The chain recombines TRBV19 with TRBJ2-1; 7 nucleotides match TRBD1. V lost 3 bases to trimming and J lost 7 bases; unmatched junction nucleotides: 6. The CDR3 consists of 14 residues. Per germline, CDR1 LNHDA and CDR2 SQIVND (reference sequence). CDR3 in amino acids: CASSIDRARNEQFF. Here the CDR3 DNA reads TGTGCCAGTAGTATTGACAGGGCGAGGAATGAGCAGTTCTTC.

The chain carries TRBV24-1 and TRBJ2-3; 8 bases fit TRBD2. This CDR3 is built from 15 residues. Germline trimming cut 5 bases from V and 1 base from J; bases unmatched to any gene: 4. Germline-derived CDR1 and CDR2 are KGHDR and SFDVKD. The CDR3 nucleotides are TGTGCCACCAGTGCGGGGGGGCTCGGCACAGATACGCAGTATTTT. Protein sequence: CATSAGGLGTDTQYF.

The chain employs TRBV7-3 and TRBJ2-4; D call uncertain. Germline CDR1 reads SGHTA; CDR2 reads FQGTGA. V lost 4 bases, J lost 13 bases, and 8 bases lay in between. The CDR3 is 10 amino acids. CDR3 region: CASSSTTQYF. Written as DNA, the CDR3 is TGTGCCAGCAGCTCCACAACCCAGTACTTC.

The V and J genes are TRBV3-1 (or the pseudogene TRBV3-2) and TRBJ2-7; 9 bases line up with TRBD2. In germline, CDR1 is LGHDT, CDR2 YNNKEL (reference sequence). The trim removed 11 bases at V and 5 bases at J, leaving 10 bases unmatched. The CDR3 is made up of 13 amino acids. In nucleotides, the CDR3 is TGTGCCGGTCCTCCGATAGCGGGAGACGAGCAGTACTTC. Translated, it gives CAGPPIAGDEQYF.

The CDR3 sequence is CAWSGTSAYEQYF. In nucleotides, the CDR3 is TGTGCCTGGAGTGGGACTAGCGCGTACGAGCAGTACTTC. This chain links TRBV30 with TRBJ2-7; 9 bases align to TRBD2. V trimming: 1 base; J trimming: 4 bases; junction bases outside the gene matches: 2. The germline V gene encodes CDR1 GTSNPN and CDR2 SVGIG (reference sequence). The CDR3 has 13 residues.

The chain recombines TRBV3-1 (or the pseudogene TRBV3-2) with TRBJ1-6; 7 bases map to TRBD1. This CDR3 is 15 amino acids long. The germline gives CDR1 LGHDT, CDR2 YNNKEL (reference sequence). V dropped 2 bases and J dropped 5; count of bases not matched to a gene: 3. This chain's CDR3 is CASSQSTGDNSPLHF. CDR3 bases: TGTGCCAGCAGCCAATCAACAGGGGATAATTCACCCCTCCACTTT.

CDR3 nucleotide sequence: TGTGCCAGCAGCGTATCCCCCTCCGCCAGGGAGCAGTACTTC. This translates into CASSVSPSAREQYF. This chain uses TRBV9 with TRBJ2-7; D remains unclear. The CDR3 totals 14 residues. Germline-derived CDR1 and CDR2 are SGDLS and YYNGEE. The V end was cut by 1 base, the J end by 7 bases, with 15 bases between. The whole variable domain, remainder taken from reference TRBV9 and TRBJ2-7, is DSGVTQTPKHLITATGQRVTLRCSPRSGDLSVYWYQQSLDQGLQFLIQYYNGEERAKGNILERFSAQQFPDLHSELNLSSLELGDSALYFCASSVSPSAREQYFGPGTRLTVT.

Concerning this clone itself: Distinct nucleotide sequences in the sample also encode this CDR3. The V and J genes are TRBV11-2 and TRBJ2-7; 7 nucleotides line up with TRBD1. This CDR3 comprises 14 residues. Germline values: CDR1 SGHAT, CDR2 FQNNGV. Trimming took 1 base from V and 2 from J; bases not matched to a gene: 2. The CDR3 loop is CASSLGQGAYEQYF. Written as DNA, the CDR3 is TGTGCCAGCAGCTTAGGGCAGGGGGCCTACGAGCAGTACTTC.

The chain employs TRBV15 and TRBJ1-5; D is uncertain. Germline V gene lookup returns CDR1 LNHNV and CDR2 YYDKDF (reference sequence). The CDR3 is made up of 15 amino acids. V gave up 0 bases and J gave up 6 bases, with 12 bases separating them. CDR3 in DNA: TGTGCCACCAGCAGAGAGAGGAATTCGGGTCAGCCCCAGCATTTT. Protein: CATSRERNSGQPQHF.

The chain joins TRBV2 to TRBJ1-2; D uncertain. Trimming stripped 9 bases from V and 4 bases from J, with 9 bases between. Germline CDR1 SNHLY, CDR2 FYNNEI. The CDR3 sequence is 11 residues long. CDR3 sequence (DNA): TGTGCCAGTATGGCGGTCTATGGCTACACCTTC. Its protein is CASMAVYGYTF.

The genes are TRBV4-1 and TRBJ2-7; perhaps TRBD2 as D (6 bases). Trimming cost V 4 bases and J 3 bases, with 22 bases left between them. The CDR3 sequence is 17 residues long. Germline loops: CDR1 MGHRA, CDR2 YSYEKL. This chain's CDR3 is CASSPIDLGLASYEQYF. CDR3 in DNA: TGCGCCAGCAGCCCAATTGATCTGGGGCTAGCGAGCTACGAGCAGTACTTC.

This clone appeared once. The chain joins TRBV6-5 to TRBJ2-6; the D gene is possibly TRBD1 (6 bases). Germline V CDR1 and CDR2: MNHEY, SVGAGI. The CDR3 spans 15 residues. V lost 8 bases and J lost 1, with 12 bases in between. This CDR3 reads CASLRGLSGANVLTF. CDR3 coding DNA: TGTGCCAGCCTCAGGGGCCTATCTGGGGCCAACGTCCTGACTTTC.

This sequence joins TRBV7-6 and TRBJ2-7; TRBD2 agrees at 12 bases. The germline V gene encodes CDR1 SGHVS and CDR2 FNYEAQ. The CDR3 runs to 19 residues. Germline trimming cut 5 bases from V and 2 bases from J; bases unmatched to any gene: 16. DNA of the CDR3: TGTGCCAGCAGCCCTAACCTGCGCACGTCTAGCGGGAGGGCCTACGAGCAGTACTTC. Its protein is CASSPNLRTSSGRAYEQYF.

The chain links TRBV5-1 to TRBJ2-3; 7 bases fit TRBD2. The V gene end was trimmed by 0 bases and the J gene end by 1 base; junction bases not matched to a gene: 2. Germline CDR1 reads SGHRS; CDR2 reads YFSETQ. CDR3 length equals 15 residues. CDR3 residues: CASSLGGSGTDTQYF. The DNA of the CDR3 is TGCGCCAGCAGCTTGGGCGGGAGTGGCACAGATACGCAGTATTTT.

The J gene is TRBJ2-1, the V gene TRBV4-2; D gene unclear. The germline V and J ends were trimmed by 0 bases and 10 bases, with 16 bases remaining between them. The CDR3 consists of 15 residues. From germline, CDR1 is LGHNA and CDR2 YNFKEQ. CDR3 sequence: CASSQDPPLAEEQFF. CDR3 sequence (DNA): TGTGCCAGCAGCCAAGATCCCCCTTTGGCGGAGGAGCAGTTCTTC.

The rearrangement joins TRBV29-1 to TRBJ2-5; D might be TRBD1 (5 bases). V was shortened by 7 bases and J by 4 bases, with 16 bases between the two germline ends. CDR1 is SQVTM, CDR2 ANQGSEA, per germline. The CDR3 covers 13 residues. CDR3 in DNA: TGCAGCGCCCTGACAGAGTTTGGAGAGACCCAGTACTTC. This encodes CSALTEFGETQYF.

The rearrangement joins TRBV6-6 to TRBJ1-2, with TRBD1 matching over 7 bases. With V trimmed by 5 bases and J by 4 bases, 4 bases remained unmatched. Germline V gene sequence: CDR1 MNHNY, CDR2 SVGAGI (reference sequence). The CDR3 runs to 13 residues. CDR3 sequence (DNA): TGTGCCAGCAGTCCGACAGGGAGCTATGGCTACACCTTC. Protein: CASSPTGSYGYTF.

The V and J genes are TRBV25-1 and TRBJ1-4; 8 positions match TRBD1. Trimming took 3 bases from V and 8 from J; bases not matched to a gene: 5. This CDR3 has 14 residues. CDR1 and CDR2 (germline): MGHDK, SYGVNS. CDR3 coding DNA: TGTGCCAGCAGTGATTCCGGACAGGGAGAAAAACTGTTTTTT. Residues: CASSDSGQGEKLFF. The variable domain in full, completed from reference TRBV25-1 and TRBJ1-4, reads EADIYQTPRYLVIGTGKKITLECSQTMGHDKMYWYQQDPGMELHLIHYSYGVNSTEKGDLSSESTVSRIRTEHFPLTLESARPSHTSQYLCASSDSGQGEKLFFGSGTQLSVL.

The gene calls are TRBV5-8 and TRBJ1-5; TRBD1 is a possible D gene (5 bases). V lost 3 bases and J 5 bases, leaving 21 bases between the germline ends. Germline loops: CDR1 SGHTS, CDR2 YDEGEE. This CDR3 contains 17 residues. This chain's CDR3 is CASSSTGRARPYQPQHF. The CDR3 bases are TGTGCCAGCAGCTCGACGGGCAGGGCCCGACCTTATCAGCCCCAGCATTTT.

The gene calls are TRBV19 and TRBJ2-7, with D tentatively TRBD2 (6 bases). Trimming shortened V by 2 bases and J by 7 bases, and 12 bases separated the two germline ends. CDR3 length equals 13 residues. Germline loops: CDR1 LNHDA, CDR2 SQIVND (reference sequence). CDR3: CASSIYSAGEQYF. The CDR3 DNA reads TGTGCCAGTAGTATATATTCGGCGGGAGAGCAGTACTTC.

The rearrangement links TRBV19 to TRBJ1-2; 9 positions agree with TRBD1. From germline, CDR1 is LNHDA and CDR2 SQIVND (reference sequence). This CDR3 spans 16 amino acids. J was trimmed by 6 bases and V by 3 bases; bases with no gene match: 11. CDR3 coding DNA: TGTGCCAGTAGTATCCCCCCGATGGACAGGGGAGATGGCTACACCTTC. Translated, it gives CASSIPPMDRGDGYTF.